These 11 T cell receptor beta chains came from one sample sequenced in a study of CD8 T cell repertoires and HIV-1 epitope variants. Their antigens remain unidentified. Data came from immunoSEQ multiplex PCR; TCRdb stores just in-frame clones and leaves some out. The data contain almost 2,500 clones, under 75% of them singletons. The source material was cultured CD8+ T cells derived from PBMCs. These receptors were collected from a male donor with HIV.

This chain joins TRBV25-1 and TRBJ1-1, with 7 bases aligning to TRBD1. Germline trimming cut 6 bases from V and 1 base from J; bases unmatched to any gene: 14. The CDR3 has 17 residues. Germline V gene data show CDR1 as MGHDK and CDR2 as SYGVNS. The CDR3 is CASSPSQGDMGNTEAFF. CDR3 sequence (DNA): TGTGCCAGCAGCCCCTCCCAGGGGGATATGGGGAACACTGAAGCTTTCTTT.

The chain has TRBV27 and TRBJ2-2; D might be TRBD1 or TRBD2, each matching 5 bases. Trimming took 2 bases from V and 7 from J, leaving 8 bases between them. Germline CDR1 MNHEY, CDR2 SMNVEV (reference sequence). The CDR3 is 13 amino acids. This CDR3 reads CASSLGTVGELFF. Here the CDR3 DNA reads TGTGCCAGCAGTTTAGGGACCGTCGGGGAGCTGTTTTTT.

This chain joins TRBV5-1 and TRBJ2-1; D is unresolved. The germline V and J ends were trimmed by 0 bases and 10 bases, with 5 bases remaining between them. Germline-derived CDR1 and CDR2 are SGHRS and YFSETQ. The CDR3 runs 11 residues. This chain's CDR3 is CASSLVGEQFF. In DNA, the CDR3 is TGCGCCAGCAGCTTGGTAGGGGAGCAGTTCTTC.

The chain links TRBV28 to TRBJ2-7; D unclear. CDR1 MDHEN and CDR2 SYDVKM come from the germline V gene. V was pared by 6 bases and J by 0 bases, with 12 bases between. CDR3 length equals 14 residues. CDR3: CASSQTYFSYEQYF. DNA of the CDR3: TGTGCCAGCAGCCAAACTTACTTCTCCTACGAGCAGTACTTC.

The J gene is TRBJ1-4, the V gene TRBV11-3; D gene ambiguous. The CDR3 has 15 amino acids. Germline assignment: CDR1 SGHNT and CDR2 YENEEA. V lost 1 base and J 8 bases, leaving 14 bases between the germline ends. The CDR3 DNA sequence: TGTGCCAGCAGCTTAGGTAACAGAGAGCGGGAAAAACTGTTTTTT. Its protein product is CASSLGNREREKLFF.

V usage is TRBV7-9 and J usage is TRBJ2-3; D not resolved. The CDR3 runs to 14 residues. V was shortened by 4 bases and J by 2 bases, with 10 bases between the two germline ends. Per germline, CDR1 SEHNR and CDR2 FQNEAQ (reference sequence). For the CDR3, the DNA is TGTGCCAGCAGCTCCCTGCGGCCCACAGATACGCAGTATTTT. Translation gives CASSSLRPTDTQYF.

The gene calls are TRBV27 and TRBJ2-5; the D gene could be TRBD1 or TRBD2 (5 bases each). There are 14 residues in the CDR3. Germline CDR1 MNHEY, CDR2 SMNVEV (reference sequence). Trimming removed 5 bases at V and 3 bases at J, with 13 bases between. The CDR3 here is CASSPWDLEETQYF. CDR3 nucleotide sequence: TGTGCCAGCAGTCCATGGGACCTAGAAGAGACCCAGTACTTC.

This rearrangement joins TRBV5-1 to TRBJ2-7, with TRBD1 matching 7 bases. V lost 1 base and J lost 5; bases outside the gene matches: 6. The CDR3 runs to 14 residues. CDR1 is SGHRS and CDR2 is YFSETQ in the germline V gene. The CDR3 reads CASSLYQGDHEQYF. CDR3 coding DNA: TGCGCCAGCAGCTTGTACCAGGGGGACCACGAGCAGTACTTC.

V and J are TRBV28 and TRBJ1-5; no reliable D call. The CDR3 runs 14 residues. V dropped 2 bases and J dropped 6 bases, with 11 bases sitting between them. Germline V gene lookup returns CDR1 MDHEN and CDR2 SYDVKM. The chain's CDR3 is CASSLESGIQPQHF. The CDR3 bases are TGTGCCAGCAGTTTAGAAAGTGGGATTCAGCCCCAGCATTTT.

The chain combines TRBV28 with TRBJ2-7, with D perhaps matching TRBD2 (5 bases). With 3 bases removed from V and 3 bases from J, the gap between germline ends came to 18 bases. The CDR3 runs to 16 residues. CDR1 is MDHEN and CDR2 is SYDVKM in the germline V gene. CDR3 amino acids: CASSLDFAEGFYEQYF. The CDR3 bases are TGTGCCAGCAGTTTGGACTTTGCGGAAGGATTCTACGAGCAGTACTTC.

The V call is TRBV19, the J call TRBJ2-1; TRBD2 matches at 11 bases. Germline CDR1 LNHDA, CDR2 SQIVND (reference sequence). V trimming: 5 bases; J trimming: 6 bases; junction bases outside the gene matches: 12. This CDR3 has 17 residues. CDR3 sequence: CASSPSLAGGLVNEQFF. For the CDR3, the DNA is TGTGCCAGTAGTCCCAGTTTAGCGGGGGGGCTCGTCAATGAGCAGTTCTTC.